This entry describes one T cell receptor beta chain. This record belongs to a study of cytomegalovirus exposure and HLA in healthy donors. The ends were cut back, 8 bases at V and 1 base at J, with 11 bases in the middle. The germline gives CDR1 SGHTA, CDR2 FQGNSA. The CDR3 consists of 13 residues. Both 60 Vbeta primers and 13 Jbeta primers went into the PCR. Profiling relied on immunoSEQ multiplex PCR, and the TCRdb table lists in-frame clones only, not all of them. There are about 130,000 clones in the sample; under 85% occur only once, and around 2.9% lies in the top ten. The sequence derives from a man aged 25 to 40 in good health and CMV-seronegative. The sequencing sample was made of PBMCs. The chain has TRBV7-2 and TRBJ1-1, with D tentatively TRBD1 (6 bases). The CDR3: CASDKGQNTEAFF. In DNA, the CDR3 is TGTGCCAGCGATAAGGGACAGAACACTGAAGCTTTCTTT.